A selection of T cell receptor beta chains follows, all from one sample in a study of blood T cell repertoires in COVID-19. This table comes from immunoSEQ multiplex PCR, and its TCRdb copy is limited to in-frame clones, with some not included. The sample contains approximately 220,000 clones, over 75% of which appear only once. Sample: peripheral blood. The receptors were gathered from a woman older than 75 with acute or convalescent COVID-19. The CDR3 runs from the conserved cysteine through the conserved F or W. D genes are given only for firm matches. A clone size is listed for some rows: how often the clone was seen (once, few, many), or a class if it is expanded.

TRBJ2-1 | - | TRBV11-3 | - | CASSSEGDNEQFF | TGTGCCAGCAGCTCAGAAGGGGACAATGAGCAGTTCTTC
TRBJ1-2 | - | TRBV10-1 | few | CASSIQGPYGYTF | TGCGCCAGCAGCATACAGGGTCCCTATGGCTACACCTTC
TRBJ2-5 | TRBD1 | TRBV5-1 | - | CASSLRQGQETQYF | TGCGCCAGCAGCCTTCGACAGGGACAAGAGACCCAGTACTTC
TRBJ1-2 | TRBD1 | TRBV11-1 | - | CASSPGGALLYGYTF | TGTGCCAGCAGTCCAGGGGGAGCCCTTCTCTATGGCTACACCTTC
TRBJ2-1 | - | TRBV18 | - | CASSPGTGWDEQFF | TGTGCCAGCTCACCCGGAACAGGGTGGGATGAGCAGTTCTTC
TRBJ1-5 | TRBD1 | TRBV6-6 | - | CATRITGGSGQPQHF | TGTGCCACCCGAATCACAGGGGGCTCGGGTCAGCCCCAGCATTTT
TRBJ2-7 | - | TRBV30 | - | CAWSVAAVSSYEQYF | TGTGCCTGGAGTGTAGCGGCAGTTTCCTCCTACGAGCAGTACTTC
TRBJ1-1 | - | TRBV21-1 | - | CASSHNSGESPSTEAFF | TGTGCCAGCAGCCACAATTCAGGGGAGTCACCGAGCACTGAAGCTTTCTTT
TRBJ1-5 | - | TRBV27 | - | CASSFGGPSQHF | TGTGCCAGCAGCTTCGGGGGGCCATCCCAGCATTTT
TRBJ2-3 | - | TRBV7-9 | once | CASSLTSGDTQYF | TGTGCCAGCAGCTTAACGTCGGGTGATACGCAGTATTTT
TRBJ2-5 | TRBD2 | TRBV7-7 | - | CASSSGTSGKTQYF | TGTGCCAGCAGCTCCGGGACTAGCGGAAAGACCCAGTACTTC
TRBJ2-1 | TRBD2 | TRBV29-1 | - | CSVGGESGRQFF | TGCAGCGTTGGTGGAGAGAGCGGGAGGCAGTTCTTC
TRBJ2-2 | - | TRBV7-6 | - | CASGRGSNTGELFF | TGTGCCAGCGGACGGGGATCGAACACCGGGGAGCTGTTTTTT
TRBJ2-7 | TRBD1 | TRBV29-1 | - | CSVRRQGLGYEQYF | TGCAGCGTTCGGAGACAGGGTTTGGGTTACGAGCAGTACTTC
TRBJ1-5 | - | TRBV6-5 | once | CASSIGGVSNQPQHF | TGTGCCAGCAGTATTGGAGGGGTAAGCAATCAGCCCCAGCATTTT
TRBJ2-7 | - | TRBV28 | - | CASSSSKVAVSYEQYF | TGTGCCAGCAGTTCCTCTAAGGTAGCGGTGTCCTACGAGCAGTACTTC
TRBJ2-1 | - | TRBV11-2 | - | CASSVPGAPPHNEQFF | TGTGCCAGCAGCGTCCCTGGGGCCCCCCCCCACAATGAGCAGTTCTTC
TRBJ1-1 | - | TRBV11-2 | - | CASSQGWALEAFF | TGTGCCAGCAGCCAGGGTTGGGCACTTGAAGCTTTCTTT
TRBJ2-5 | TRBD1 | TRBV7-6 | - | CASSSRPPGGQETQYF | TGTGCCAGCAGCTCCAGGCCCCCAGGGGGCCAAGAGACCCAGTACTTC
TRBJ2-7 | TRBD2 | TRBV7-8 | few | CASSVAGGPYEQYF | TGTGCCAGCAGCGTAGCGGGAGGGCCGTACGAGCAGTACTTC
TRBJ2-1 | - | TRBV3-1/TRBV3-2 | - | CASSPGLTSNNEQFF | TGTGCCAGCAGCCCCGGACTAACTAGCAATAATGAGCAGTTCTTC
TRBJ1-5 | - | TRBV2 | - | CASGPEGGGQPQHF | TGTGCCAGCGGACCCGAGGGGGGAGGGCAGCCCCAGCATTTT
TRBJ1-2 | TRBD1 | TRBV5-1 | once | CASSVGQGNYGYTF | TGCGCCAGCAGCGTGGGACAGGGAAACTATGGCTACACCTTC
TRBJ2-3 | - | TRBV7-2 | - | CASSLGTVSTDTQYF | TGTGCCAGCAGCTTAGGGACAGTTAGCACAGATACGCAGTATTTT
TRBJ2-1 | TRBD2 | TRBV9 | - | CASSVSGDNNEQFF | TGTGCCAGCAGCGTCAGCGGGGATAACAATGAGCAGTTCTTC
TRBJ1-5 | TRBD1 | TRBV27 | - | CASSIQGSGNGPQHF | TGTGCCAGCAGCATACAGGGGTCCGGCAATGGGCCCCAGCATTTT
TRBJ1-2 | TRBD1 | TRBV6-5 | many | CASRPGQGAYYGYTF | TGTGCCAGCAGACCTGGACAGGGGGCATATTATGGCTACACCTTC
TRBJ2-5 | TRBD2 | TRBV19 | - | CASSPRLALETQYF | TGTGCCAGTAGTCCAAGACTAGCCTTGGAGACCCAGTACTTC
TRBJ2-7 | TRBD1 | TRBV18 | - | CASSGQGVYEQYF | TGTGCCAGCTCGGGACAGGGGGTATACGAGCAGTACTTC
TRBJ2-2 | TRBD1 | TRBV4-1 | - | CASSHLTGGITGELFF | TGCGCCAGCAGCCATCTTACAGGGGGCATCACCGGGGAGCTGTTTTTT
TRBJ1-4 | - | TRBV7-2 | - | CASSSRATNEKLFF | TGTGCCAGCAGCTCCAGGGCAACTAATGAAAAACTGTTTTTT
TRBJ2-4 | TRBD2 | TRBV30 | - | CAWSGSGSPKNIQYF | TGTGCCTGGAGTGGTAGCGGGAGTCCCAAAAACATTCAGTACTTC
TRBJ2-7 | - | TRBV7-3 | - | CASSQVALGEQYF | TGTGCCAGCAGCCAAGTCGCCCTAGGCGAGCAGTACTTC
TRBJ2-2 | TRBD1 | TRBV6-6 | - | CASSDRGNTGELFF | TGTGCCAGCAGCGACAGGGGGAACACCGGGGAGCTGTTTTTT
TRBJ2-7 | TRBD2 | TRBV14 | - | CASSHLGGTNSYEQYF | TGTGCCAGCAGCCACTTGGGGGGGACCAACTCCTACGAGCAGTACTTC
TRBJ2-1 | - | TRBV7-2 | - | CASSPPGLSYNEQFF | TGTGCCAGCAGCCCTCCGGGTTTATCCTACAATGAGCAGTTCTTC
TRBJ2-3 | - | TRBV9 | - | CASSVVALGDTQYF | TGTGCCAGCAGCGTAGTTGCCCTTGGCGATACGCAGTATTTT
TRBJ2-7 | - | TRBV6-6 | - | CASSTPESGAYEQYF | TGTGCCAGCAGTACCCCCGAGAGCGGAGCCTACGAGCAGTACTTC
TRBJ2-5 | - | TRBV28 | few | CASSQGRWETQYF | TGTGCCAGCAGTCAGGGAAGGTGGGAGACCCAGTACTTC
TRBJ2-3 | - | TRBV6-4 | - | CASSVEGGPPDTQYF | TGTGCCAGCAGTGTGGAGGGGGGGCCCCCAGATACGCAGTATTTT